This entry lists 5 T cell receptor beta chains sequenced from one sample in a study of T-cell memory formation after mild COVID-19. Using its own MiXCR run on the 5' RACE reads, TCRdb lists one record per CDR3 protein. Of a few hundred thousand distinct CDR3 sequences in the sample, 20% to 25% were seen once. Sequenced input: PBMCs or a T cell subset sorted from them (not recorded which). These receptors all stem from an adult woman who had mild COVID-19 (a few samples of this study predate the infection). Cell type and time point are not known.

The rearrangement uses TRBV12-3 or TRBV12-4 and TRBJ1-2, with D perhaps matching TRBD1 (5 bases). V lost 5 bases to trimming and J lost 8 bases, with 27 bases between them. The CDR3 extends over 17 amino acids. Here the CDR3 DNA reads TGTGCCAGCAGTCCGTGGGGCGTGGGACCGGGACCTTGGGGCTACACCTTC. Residues: CASSPWGVGPGPWGYTF.

The chain uses TRBV20-1 and TRBJ2-7; perhaps TRBD2 as D (7 bases). Germline loops: CDR1 DFQATT, CDR2 SNEGSKA (reference sequence). Trimming took 0 bases from V and 7 from J, leaving 16 bases between them. The CDR3 spans 14 residues. CDR3 protein: CSAREAGRGLEQYF. DNA for the CDR3: TGCAGTGCTAGAGAGGCAGGGAGGGGGTTGGAGCAGTACTTC.

The chain combines TRBV12-3 or TRBV12-4 with TRBJ2-4; D may correspond to TRBD1 or TRBD2 (6 bases each). The CDR3 has 15 residues. The germline V and J ends were trimmed by 5 bases and 3 bases, with 14 bases remaining between them. In DNA, the CDR3 is TGTGCCAGCAGTGCCACAGGGACTGGCAAAAACATTCAGTACTTC. Translation: CASSATGTGKNIQYF.

The V gene is TRBV29-1, the J gene TRBJ2-5; 8 nucleotides line up with TRBD1. After removal of 1 base from V and 5 bases from J, the junction contained 6 bases not matched to a gene. The germline V gene has CDR1 SQVTM and CDR2 ANQGSEA. This CDR3 spans 14 amino acids. CDR3 in DNA: TGCAGCGTTGAAGGACAGGGGCCGGTGGAGACCCAGTACTTC. Its protein is CSVEGQGPVETQYF.

The chain combines TRBV29-1 with TRBJ1-1, with D possibly TRBD1 on 5 matching bases. Trimming took 6 bases from V and 8 from J, leaving 13 bases between them. Germline loops: CDR1 SQVTM, CDR2 ANQGSEA. The CDR3 has 11 amino acids. The CDR3 reads CSVSGGDEAFF. The CDR3 coding sequence is TGCAGCGTCTCGGGGGGGGACGAAGCTTTCTTT.